This T cell receptor beta chain was recorded in a study of post-analysis software for immune sequencing data. On the study more broadly: Courses of disease covered relapsing-remitting, secondary progressive and progressive-relapsing multiple sclerosis. Study observations and caveats: By F measure, samples from a shared preparation batch strongly co-clustered.

The TCR beta cDNA libraries carried unique molecular identifiers. Using its own MiXCR run on the PCR reads, TCRdb lists one record per CDR3 protein. The sample has 750,000 to 950,000 distinct CDR3 sequences; more than 45% are singletons. About this clonotype: Antigen unknown. One end of the junction is discordant with germline, which a read error may explain.

This TCR was sampled from a girl aged 10-17 years with multiple sclerosis. The sequenced sample was blood.

This chain's CDR3 is CAGRDGLATYEQYF. CDR3 in DNA: TGTGCCGGCAGAGATGGACTGGCTACCTACGAGCAGTACTTC. The chain couples TRBV6-2 or TRBV6-3 to TRBJ2-7, with a possible D match to TRBD2 (5 bases). Germline lookup yields CDR1 MNHEY and CDR2 SVGEGT. This CDR3 is 14 amino acids long.